The 18 T cell receptor beta chains in this list originate from one sample, sequenced in a study of beta chain features in type 1 diabetes. General study findings and limits: Type 1 diabetes patients had TCRB CDR3s that were shorter (moderately but significantly so) in all four CD4+ subsets.

The investigators reverse transcribed all of the isolated RNA, so they sequenced expressed TCRB transcripts. Data came from immunoSEQ multiplex PCR; TCRdb stores just in-frame clones and leaves some out. The sample consists of a few hundred thousand clones, over 8.5% of them appearing once. Their target antigens are unknown. Sequencing was carried out using central memory CD4+ T cells from blood. These receptors all come from a man aged 25 to 45 with type 1 diabetes.

The CDR3 bases are TGTGCCAGCAGCTTGGAAGGCAGGGTGGACACTGAAGCTTTCTTT. Its protein is CASSLEGRVDTEAFF. This chain links TRBV5-4 with TRBJ1-1; tentative D call: TRBD1 (5 bases). The CDR3 is 15 amino acids. V dropped 0 bases and J dropped 3 bases, with 12 bases sitting between them. The germline gives CDR1 SGHNT, CDR2 YYREEE (reference sequence).

This clone was seen a few times. The rearrangement links TRBV5-4 to TRBJ2-6; a weak D match, TRBD1 (6 bases). V shed 4 bases and J shed 1 base, with 12 bases lying between them. Germline V gene lookup returns CDR1 SGHNT and CDR2 YYREEE (reference sequence). This CDR3 has 16 amino acids. This CDR3 reads CASSSGQPSGANVLTF. The CDR3 DNA reads TGTGCCAGCAGCAGCGGACAGCCTTCTGGGGCCAACGTCCTGACTTTC.

This clone was found many times. V gene TRBV4-1 combines with J gene TRBJ2-5, with 8 bases identical to TRBD1. The J segment lost 5 bases and the V segment lost 1 base, leaving 6 bases of the junction unmatched. In germline, CDR1 is MGHRA, CDR2 YSYEKL. CDR3 length equals 15 residues. The CDR3: CASSQGPGGLETQYF. The CDR3 nucleotides read TGCGCCAGCAGCCAAGGGCCAGGGGGCTTGGAGACCCAGTACTTC.

The gene calls are TRBV6-1 and TRBJ1-4; TRBD1 is a possible D gene (5 bases). V was clipped by 6 bases and J by 6 bases, with 11 bases between them. The CDR3 has 13 amino acids. CDR1 MNHNS and CDR2 SASEGT come from the germline V gene. In DNA, the CDR3 is TGTGCCAGCAGCCGGGGACCGGATGAAAAACTGTTTTTT. This sequence encodes CASSRGPDEKLFF.

This clone showed up just a few times. V is TRBV11-2 and J is TRBJ2-7; 13 nucleotides match TRBD2. The germline gives CDR1 SGHAT, CDR2 FQNNGV. The CDR3 has 14 amino acids. With V trimmed by 5 bases and J by 6 bases, 4 bases remained unmatched. CDR3 sequence: CASSTGLAGSEQYF. The CDR3 DNA follows: TGTGCCAGCAGCACGGGACTAGCGGGAAGCGAGCAGTACTTC.

This clone was seen a few times. The chain joins TRBV7-6 to TRBJ2-1, with 13 bases that match TRBD2. Germline V CDR1 and CDR2: SGHVS, FNYEAQ. The CDR3 covers 17 residues. V dropped 1 base and J dropped 2; count of bases not matched to a gene: 2. CDR3 nucleotides: TGTGCCAGCAGCTTAGTGGGGACTAGCGGGACCTACAATGAGCAGTTCTTC. Its translation is CASSLVGTSGTYNEQFF.

The gene calls are TRBV6-5 and TRBJ2-3; D is perhaps TRBD1 (6 bases). V gave up 6 bases and J gave up 1 base, with 11 bases separating them. Germline V CDR1 and CDR2: MNHEY, SVGAGI. The CDR3 sequence is 14 residues long. The CDR3 reads CASSSRQGTDTQYF. CDR3 sequence (DNA): TGTGCCAGCAGCTCCAGACAGGGCACAGATACGCAGTATTTT.

The chain carries TRBV19 and TRBJ2-3; 11 bases are shared with TRBD2. With 7 bases clipped from V and 3 bases from J, the junction kept 9 bases outside the gene matches. CDR3 length: 16 residues. From germline, CDR1 is LNHDA and CDR2 SQIVND (reference sequence). This chain's CDR3 is CASKSEASGRTDTQYF. In DNA form, the CDR3 reads TGTGCCAGTAAATCCGAGGCTAGCGGGAGGACAGATACGCAGTATTTT.

A few counts support this clone. J is TRBJ2-1 and V is TRBV7-2; a weak D match, TRBD2 (6 bases). Germline CDR1 is SGHTA and CDR2 is FQGNSA. This CDR3 is 11 amino acids long. Trimming pared 5 bases from V and 10 bases from J, leaving 9 bases between. The CDR3 nucleotides read TGTGCCAGCAGCCCGGGACTGGAGCAGTTCTTC. Its translation is CASSPGLEQFF.

A few counts support this clone. This sequence joins TRBV7-9 and TRBJ2-7, with 7 bases lining up with TRBD1. The CDR3 spans 14 residues. The junction had 7 bases not matched to a gene; V was cut back by 6 bases and J by 2 bases. CDR1 is SEHNR and CDR2 is FQNEAQ in the germline V gene (reference sequence). The CDR3 region has the DNA TGTGCCAGCAGACCGGACAGGAGAACCTACGAGCAGTACTTC. Translating gives CASRPDRRTYEQYF.

This clone has only a few counts. The CDR3 coding sequence is TGTGCCAGCAGTTCCATGGACAGGGCTCGAACTTTCTTT. It specifies CASSSMDRARTFF. The V and J genes are TRBV27 and TRBJ1-1, with 8 nucleotides matching TRBD1. Losses at the gene ends were 4 bases for V and 12 bases for J; bases not matched to a gene: 10. CDR3 length: 13 residues. Germline loops: CDR1 MNHEY, CDR2 SMNVEV (reference sequence).

This clone was counted only a few times. V gene TRBV7-2 combines with J gene TRBJ2-4, with TRBD2 matching 8 bases. CDR1 is SGHTA, CDR2 FQGNSA, per germline. The CDR3 runs 14 residues. V dropped 6 bases and J dropped 4; count of bases not matched to a gene: 5. CDR3 coding DNA: TGTGCCAGCAGTCCGGGACTAGGTAAAAACATTCAGTACTTC. It is translated as CASSPGLGKNIQYF.

V and J are TRBV29-1 and TRBJ2-3; D is uncertain. The ends were cut back, 2 bases at V and 4 bases at J, with 1 base in the middle. CDR3 size: 10 residues. Per germline, CDR1 SQVTM and CDR2 ANQGSEA. CDR3 sequence: CSVEPDTQYF. CDR3 bases: TGCAGCGTTGAACCAGATACGCAGTATTTT.

The sample holds a few counts of this clone. This chain links TRBV9 with TRBJ2-1, with D possibly matching TRBD2 (6 bases). CDR1 and CDR2 (germline): SGDLS, YYNGEE. Trimming removed 10 bases at V and 0 bases at J, with 17 bases between. The CDR3 covers 15 residues. The DNA of the CDR3 is TGTGCCGGCGGGACCGGGGCCAACTCCTACAATGAGCAGTTCTTC. It encodes CAGGTGANSYNEQFF.

The chain recombines TRBV5-1 with TRBJ2-2; either TRBD1 or TRBD2 may fit D (5 bases each). The V gene's germline CDR1 is SGHRS and CDR2 YFSETQ. This CDR3 is 15 amino acids long. V was shortened by 0 bases and J by 3 bases, with 9 bases between the two germline ends. CDR3 protein: CASSLEVGDTGELFF. The CDR3 DNA reads TGCGCCAGCAGCTTGGAGGTGGGGGACACCGGGGAGCTGTTTTTT.

The chain has TRBV18 and TRBJ2-5; TRBD1 is a possible D gene (6 bases). Germline V gene data show CDR1 as KGHSH and CDR2 as LQKENI. This CDR3 is built from 15 residues. V was clipped by 0 bases and J by 7 bases, with 15 bases between them. Here the CDR3 DNA reads TGTGCCAGCTCACCACCGGTTGGACAGAGAGGGACCCAGTACTTC. It translates to CASSPPVGQRGTQYF.

This chain connects TRBV27 to TRBJ2-4; 7 bases fit TRBD2. The CDR3 is 13 amino acids. Germline V lookup: CDR1 MNHEY, CDR2 SMNVEV (reference sequence). V trimming: 10 bases; J trimming: 9 bases; junction bases outside the gene matches: 12. CDR3 sequence (DNA): TGTGCCATTCGAACGGGGGGAGGAGGCATTCAGTACTTC. Protein: CAIRTGGGGIQYF.

The sample holds a few counts of this clone. V is TRBV5-4 and J is TRBJ2-3; 11 bases align to TRBD2. CDR3 length equals 17 residues. Per the germline V gene, CDR1 is SGHNT and CDR2 is YYREEE (reference sequence). V gave up 4 bases and J gave up 2 bases; unmatched junction bases: 9. The CDR3, as DNA: TGTGCCAGCAGCCCAAGTACTAGCGGGAGACTCACAGATACGCAGTATTTT. Protein sequence: CASSPSTSGRLTDTQYF.